The clone carrying this T cell receptor (delta chain) is deemed medium-sized. The sample originates from a study of gamma-delta T cells after stem cell transplantation. TCRdb reanalysed the RT-PCR reads via CATT. The table has over 950 delta-chain clones, over 1.5% seen once; the top ten hold 51%. Germline CDR1 and CDR2: GEAIGNYY and EKD. V trimming: 3 bases; J trimming: 2 bases; junction bases outside the gene matches: 11. This CDR3 comprises 19 residues. The sequence came from a human donor. It is not recorded whose cells these are; they may come from a transplant donor. Sequencing was performed on gamma-delta T cells. V and J are TRDV2 and TRDJ3; 8 nucleotides match TRDD3. CDR3 sequence: CACDSTLQGDTWDTRQMFF. Here the CDR3 DNA reads TGTGCCTGTGACTCGACCCTCCAGGGGGATACCTGGGACACCCGACAGATGTTTTTC.